The clone carrying this TCR beta chain was seen a few times. This record comes from a study of Ad26.COV2.S vaccination and SARS-CoV-2 variants. Treatment of the sample: around 19 received Ad26.COV2.S at low or high dose, single or two shots; roughly five received placebo; per-sample allocation not given. The samples date from day 63 after the first vaccine or placebo injection. Germline CDR1 LNHDA, CDR2 SQIVND (reference sequence). The V end lost 6 bases, the J end lost 3 bases, and 6 bases lay between the germline ends. The CDR3 loop spans 12 amino acids. Sequencing used immunoSEQ multiplex PCR; TCRdb keeps in-frame clones, though not all of them. The data show around 250,000 clones, about 83% seen once.

The clonotype comes from a person aged 18 to 65 who received the Ad26.COV2.S COVID-19 vaccine or a placebo. The sample consisted of peripheral blood, taken in a trial of Ad26.COV2.S vaccine versus placebo. J is TRBJ1-3 and V is TRBV19; D is undetermined. The CDR3 region has the DNA TGTGCCAGTAGGGAAGGTGGAAACACCATATATTTT. It encodes CASREGGNTIYF.